This is a list of T cell receptor beta chains from one sample in a study of CD4 T cells in relation to SARS-CoV-2 and coronaviruses. The data were produced by immunoSEQ multiplex PCR, yet TCRdb's version contains in-frame clones alone and is incomplete. The data contain about 39,000 clones, 77% of them singletons. These receptors have no known antigen. Material: memory CD4+ T cells from PBMCs, cultured in vitro. These receptors all stem from an adult with COVID-19. The CDR3 runs from the conserved cysteine through the conserved F or W. The D gene is left open where the match is weak. Clone size is shown for a subset of rows, as once, few, many or a class of expanded clone.

V gene	D gene	clone size	J gene	CDR3 protein	CDR3 DNA
TRBV28	TRBD1	NA	TRBJ1-1	CASSSPSLGTGGTEAFF	TGTGCCAGCAGTTCCCCTTCCCTCGGGACAGGGGGGACTGAAGCTTTCTTT
TRBV7-2	NA	NA	TRBJ1-3	CASSLNVGRAGNTIYF	TGTGCCAGCAGCTTAAACGTGGGGAGGGCGGGAAACACCATATATTTT
TRBV5-4	NA	NA	TRBJ2-1	CASSLGFNEQFF	TGTGCCAGCAGCTTGGGGTTCAATGAGCAGTTCTTC
TRBV14	TRBD2	once	TRBJ2-1	CASSGLAGGPYNEQFF	TGTGCCAGCAGCGGCCTAGCGGGAGGGCCTTACAATGAGCAGTTCTTC
TRBV30	NA	NA	TRBJ2-7	CACRRGLKYEQYF	TGTGCCTGTCGACGGGGACTTAAGTACGAGCAGTACTTC
TRBV7-9	NA	few	TRBJ1-6	CASSSPGRSSYNSPLHF	TGTGCCAGCAGCTCCCCGGGACGGAGCTCCTATAATTCACCCCTCCACTTT
TRBV6-5	NA	NA	TRBJ1-6	CASQADSSPLHF	TGTGCCAGCCAGGCAGACTCTTCACCCCTCCACTTT
TRBV3-1/TRBV3-2	NA	NA	TRBJ2-7	CASSLLRGSSYEQYF	TGTGCCAGCAGCTTATTGCGGGGAAGCTCCTACGAGCAGTACTTC
TRBV28	NA	NA	TRBJ2-7	CASGRGDTKSYEQYF	TGTGCCAGCGGTCGGGGGGACACTAAGTCCTACGAGCAGTACTTC
TRBV12-3/TRBV12-4	NA	NA	TRBJ2-2	CASSFRDTGELFF	TGTGCCAGCAGTTTTAGGGACACCGGGGAGCTGTTTTTT
TRBV5-1	NA	NA	TRBJ2-2	CASSFRGRELFF	TGCGCCAGCAGCTTTCGAGGCCGGGAGCTGTTTTTT
TRBV3-1/TRBV3-2	TRBD2	NA	TRBJ2-2	CASSRILAGYTGELFF	TGTGCCAGCAGCCGCATACTAGCGGGATACACCGGGGAGCTGTTTTTT
TRBV2	NA	NA	TRBJ2-3	CASSWGPADTQYF	TGTGCCAGCAGTTGGGGGCCTGCGGATACGCAGTATTTT
TRBV6-5	NA	NA	TRBJ2-2	CASIPRADTGELFF	TGTGCCAGCATACCCAGGGCTGACACCGGGGAGCTGTTTTTT
TRBV7-8	TRBD2	NA	TRBJ2-7	CASSTIQGGGEQYF	TGTGCCAGCAGCACCATCCAGGGCGGGGGCGAGCAGTACTTC
TRBV6-6	NA	NA	TRBJ2-1	CASSYLESSYNEQFF	TGTGCCAGCAGTTACCTGGAGAGCTCCTACAATGAGCAGTTCTTC
TRBV30	NA	once	TRBJ1-3	CAWSVWGAARSISGNTIYF	TGTGCCTGGAGTGTATGGGGGGCGGCAAGGAGTATCTCTGGAAACACCATATATTTT
TRBV5-5	NA	once	TRBJ2-2	CASSLQGGTGELFF	TGTGCCAGCAGCTTACAGGGTGGCACCGGGGAGCTGTTTTTT
TRBV29-1	NA	NA	TRBJ2-3	CSVVRGTDTQYF	TGCAGCGTTGTGCGCGGCACAGATACGCAGTATTTT
TRBV6-5	NA	NA	TRBJ2-4	CASSRFGGWDIQYF	TGTGCCAGCAGCCGGTTTGGGGGTTGGGACATTCAGTACTTC
TRBV15	TRBD2	once	TRBJ2-3	CATSRDLGGGATDTQYF	TGTGCCACCAGCAGAGATCTCGGGGGGGGCGCGACAGATACGCAGTATTTT
TRBV9	NA	NA	TRBJ2-7	CASSEGPRTHEQYF	TGTGCCAGCAGCGAAGGACCCCGGACCCACGAGCAGTACTTC
TRBV5-1	NA	NA	TRBJ2-7	CASGGAATGGYEQYF	TGCGCCAGCGGTGGTGCGGCTACTGGAGGCTACGAGCAGTACTTC
TRBV7-2	NA	NA	TRBJ2-1	CASSLALQIEQFF	TGTGCCAGCAGCTTAGCGCTGCAAATCGAGCAGTTCTTC